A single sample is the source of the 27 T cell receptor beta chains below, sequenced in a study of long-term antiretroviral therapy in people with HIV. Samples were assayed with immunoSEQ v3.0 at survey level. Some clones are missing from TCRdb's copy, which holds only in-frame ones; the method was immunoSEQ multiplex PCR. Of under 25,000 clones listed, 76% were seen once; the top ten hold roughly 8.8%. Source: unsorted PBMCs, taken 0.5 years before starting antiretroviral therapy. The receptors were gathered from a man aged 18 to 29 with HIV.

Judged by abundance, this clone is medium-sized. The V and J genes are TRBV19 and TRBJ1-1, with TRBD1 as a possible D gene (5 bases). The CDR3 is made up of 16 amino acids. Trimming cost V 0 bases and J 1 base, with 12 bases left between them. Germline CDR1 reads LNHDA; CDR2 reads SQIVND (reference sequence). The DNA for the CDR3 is TGTGCCAGTAGTATAGATCCGTCGGGGCCGAACACTGAAGCTTTCTTT. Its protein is CASSIDPSGPNTEAFF.

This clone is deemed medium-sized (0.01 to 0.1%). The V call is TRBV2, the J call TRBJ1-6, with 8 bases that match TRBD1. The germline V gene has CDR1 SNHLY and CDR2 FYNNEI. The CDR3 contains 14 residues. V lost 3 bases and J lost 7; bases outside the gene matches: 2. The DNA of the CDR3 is TGTGCCAGCAGTGATAACAGGGGGAATTCACCCCTCCACTTT. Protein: CASSDNRGNSPLHF.

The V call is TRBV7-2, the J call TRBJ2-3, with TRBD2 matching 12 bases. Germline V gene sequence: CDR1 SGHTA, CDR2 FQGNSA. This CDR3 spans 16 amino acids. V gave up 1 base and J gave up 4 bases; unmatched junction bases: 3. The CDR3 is CASSLVASGGADTQYF. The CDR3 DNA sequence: TGTGCCAGCAGCTTAGTAGCTAGCGGGGGGGCAGATACGCAGTATTTT.

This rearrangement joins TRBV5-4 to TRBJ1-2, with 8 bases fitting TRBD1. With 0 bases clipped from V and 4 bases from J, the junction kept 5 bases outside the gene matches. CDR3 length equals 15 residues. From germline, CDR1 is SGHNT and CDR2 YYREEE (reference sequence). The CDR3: CASSLGTGIIYGYTF. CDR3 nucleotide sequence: TGTGCCAGCAGCTTGGGGACAGGGATTATCTATGGCTACACCTTC.

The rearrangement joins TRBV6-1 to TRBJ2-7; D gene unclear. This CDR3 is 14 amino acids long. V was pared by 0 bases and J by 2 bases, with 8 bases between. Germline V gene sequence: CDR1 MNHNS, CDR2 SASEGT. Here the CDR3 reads CASSEATVAYEQYF. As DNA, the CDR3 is TGTGCCAGCAGTGAAGCGACGGTAGCCTACGAGCAGTACTTC.

The CDR3: CASSLTGFTEAFF. The DNA of the CDR3 is TGTGCCAGCAGCTTGACAGGGTTCACTGAAGCTTTCTTT. The rearrangement joins TRBV28 to TRBJ1-1; the match to TRBD1 covers 7 bases. With 6 bases clipped from V and 4 bases from J, the junction kept 5 bases outside the gene matches. CDR3 length: 13 residues. Germline V gene sequence: CDR1 MDHEN, CDR2 SYDVKM.

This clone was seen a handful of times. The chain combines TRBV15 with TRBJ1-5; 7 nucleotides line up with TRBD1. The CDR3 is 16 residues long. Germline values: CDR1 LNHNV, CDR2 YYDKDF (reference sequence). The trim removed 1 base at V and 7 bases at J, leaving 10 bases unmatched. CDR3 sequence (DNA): TGTGCCACCAGCAGAGGGAGACAGGGTATAAGGCAGCCCCAGCATTTT. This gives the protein CATSRGRQGIRQPQHF.

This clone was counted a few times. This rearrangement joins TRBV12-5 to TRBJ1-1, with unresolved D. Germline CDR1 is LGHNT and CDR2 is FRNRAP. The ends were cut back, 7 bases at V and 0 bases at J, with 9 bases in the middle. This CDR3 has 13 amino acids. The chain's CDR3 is CASAYLLNTEAFF. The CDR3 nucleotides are TGTGCTAGTGCATACCTGTTGAACACTGAAGCTTTCTTT.

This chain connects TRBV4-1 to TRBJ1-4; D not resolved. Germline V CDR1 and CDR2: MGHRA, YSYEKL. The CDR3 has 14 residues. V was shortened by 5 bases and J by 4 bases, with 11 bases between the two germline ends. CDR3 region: CASSLGAINEKLFF. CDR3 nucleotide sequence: TGCGCCAGCAGCTTAGGCGCGATTAATGAAAAACTGTTTTTT.

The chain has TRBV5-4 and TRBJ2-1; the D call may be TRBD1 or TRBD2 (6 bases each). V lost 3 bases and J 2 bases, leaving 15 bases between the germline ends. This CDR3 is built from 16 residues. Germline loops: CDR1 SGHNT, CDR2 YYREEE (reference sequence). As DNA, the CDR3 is TGTGCCAGCAGCTCCCTAGGGGGGAACACCTACAATGAGCAGTTCTTC. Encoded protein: CASSSLGGNTYNEQFF.

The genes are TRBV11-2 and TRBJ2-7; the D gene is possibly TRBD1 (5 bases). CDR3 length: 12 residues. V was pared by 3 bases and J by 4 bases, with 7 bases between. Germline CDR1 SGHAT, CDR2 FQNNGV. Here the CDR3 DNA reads TGTGCCAGCAGCTTGCAGGGTTACGAGCAGTACTTC. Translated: CASSLQGYEQYF.

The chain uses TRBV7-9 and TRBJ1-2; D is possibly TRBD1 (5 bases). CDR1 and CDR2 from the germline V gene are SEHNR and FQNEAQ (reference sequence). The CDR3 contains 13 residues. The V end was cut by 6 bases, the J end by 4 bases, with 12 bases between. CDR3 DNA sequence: TGTGCCAGCAGTAACAGGTTCGCCTATGGCTACACCTTC. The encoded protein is CASSNRFAYGYTF. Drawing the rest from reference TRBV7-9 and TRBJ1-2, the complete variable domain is DTGVSQNPRHKITKRGQNVTFRCDPISEHNRLYWYRQTLGQGPEFLTYFQNEAQLEKSRLLSDRFSAERPKGSFSTLEIQRTEQGDSAMYLCASSNRFAYGYTFGSGTRLTVV.

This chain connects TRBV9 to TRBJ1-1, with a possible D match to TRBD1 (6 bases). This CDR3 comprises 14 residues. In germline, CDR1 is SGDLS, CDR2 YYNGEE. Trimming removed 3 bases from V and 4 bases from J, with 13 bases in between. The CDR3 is CASSEGEGGTEAFF. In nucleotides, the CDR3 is TGTGCCAGCAGCGAGGGGGAGGGGGGCACTGAAGCTTTCTTT.

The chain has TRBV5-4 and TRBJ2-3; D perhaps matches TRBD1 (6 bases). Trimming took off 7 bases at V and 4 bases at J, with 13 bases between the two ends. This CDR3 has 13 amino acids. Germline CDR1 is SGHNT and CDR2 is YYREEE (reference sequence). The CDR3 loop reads CASRREGADTQYF. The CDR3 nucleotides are TGTGCCAGCCGACGAGAGGGGGCAGATACGCAGTATTTT.

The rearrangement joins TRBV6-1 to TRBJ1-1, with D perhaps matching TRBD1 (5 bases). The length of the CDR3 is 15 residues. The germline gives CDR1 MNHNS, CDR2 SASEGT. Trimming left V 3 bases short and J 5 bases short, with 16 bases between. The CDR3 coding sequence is TGTGCCAGCAGTGACAGGGCGAGGTCTTGGACTGAAGCTTTCTTT. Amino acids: CASSDRARSWTEAFF.

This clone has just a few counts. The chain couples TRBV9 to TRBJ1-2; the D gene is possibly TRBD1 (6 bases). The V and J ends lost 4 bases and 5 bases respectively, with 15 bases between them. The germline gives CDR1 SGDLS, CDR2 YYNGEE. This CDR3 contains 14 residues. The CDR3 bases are TGTGCCAGCAGCCGTACAGGGATATCTTATGGCTACACCTTC. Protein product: CASSRTGISYGYTF.

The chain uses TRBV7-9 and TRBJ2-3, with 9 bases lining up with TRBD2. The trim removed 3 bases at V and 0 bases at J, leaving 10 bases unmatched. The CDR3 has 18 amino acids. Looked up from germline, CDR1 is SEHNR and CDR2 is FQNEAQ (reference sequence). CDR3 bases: TGTGCCAGCAGCTTTGGTTCGGCGGGGGGGGCTAGCACAGATACGCAGTATTTT. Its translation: CASSFGSAGGASTDTQYF.

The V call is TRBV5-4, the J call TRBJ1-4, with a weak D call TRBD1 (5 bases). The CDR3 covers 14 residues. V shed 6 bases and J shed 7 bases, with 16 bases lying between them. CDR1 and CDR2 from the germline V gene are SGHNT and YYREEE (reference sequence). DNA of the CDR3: TGTGCCAGCACCCTCGCTGGGACTCCTGAAAAACTGTTTTTT. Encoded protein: CASTLAGTPEKLFF.

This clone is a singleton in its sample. The CDR3 region is CASSEVADTQYF. The DNA of the CDR3 is TGTGCCAGCAGTGAGGTCGCCGATACGCAGTATTTT. The rearrangement links TRBV2 to TRBJ2-3; D unresolved. The CDR3 runs 12 residues. V was clipped by 3 bases and J by 6 bases, with 7 bases between them. CDR1 and CDR2 from the germline V gene are SNHLY and FYNNEI.

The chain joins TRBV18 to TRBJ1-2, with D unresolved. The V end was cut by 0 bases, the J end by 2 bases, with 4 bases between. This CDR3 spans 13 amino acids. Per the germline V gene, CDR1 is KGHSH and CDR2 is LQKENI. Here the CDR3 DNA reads TGTGCCAGCTCACCACCAGAGAACTATGGCTACACCTTC. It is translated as CASSPPENYGYTF. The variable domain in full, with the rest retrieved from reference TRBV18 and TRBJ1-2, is NAGVMQNPRHLVRRRGQEARLRCSPMKGHSHVYWYRQLPEEGLKFMVYLQKENIIDESGMPKERFSAEFPKEGPSILRIQQVVRGDSAAYFCASSPPENYGYTFGSGTRLTVV.

The CDR3 DNA reads as TGTGCCAGCTCACCACAGTCGGTGCTCGGAGCGAGTTCCTACAATGAGCAGTTCTTC. Its translation: CASSPQSVLGASSYNEQFF. The rearrangement uses TRBV18 and TRBJ2-1; no definite D call. The CDR3 has 19 amino acids. CDR1 is KGHSH, CDR2 LQKENI, per germline. Between the trimmed V and J ends, which lost 1 base and 1 base, there was a span of 20 bases.

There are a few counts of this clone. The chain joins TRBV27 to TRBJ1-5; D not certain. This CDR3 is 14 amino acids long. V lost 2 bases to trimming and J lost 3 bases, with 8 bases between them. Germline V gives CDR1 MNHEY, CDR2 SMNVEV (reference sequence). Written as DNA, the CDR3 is TGTGCCAGCAGTTTAGGTTGGATCAATCAGCCCCAGCATTTT. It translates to CASSLGWINQPQHF.

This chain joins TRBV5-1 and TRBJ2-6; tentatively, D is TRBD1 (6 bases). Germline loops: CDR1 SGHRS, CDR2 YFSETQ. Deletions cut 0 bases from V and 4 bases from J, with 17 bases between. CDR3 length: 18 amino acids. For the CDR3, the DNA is TGCGCCAGCAGCTTGGTAGGGGGTCGTGGGACCGGGGCCAACGTCCTGACTTTC. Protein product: CASSLVGGRGTGANVLTF.

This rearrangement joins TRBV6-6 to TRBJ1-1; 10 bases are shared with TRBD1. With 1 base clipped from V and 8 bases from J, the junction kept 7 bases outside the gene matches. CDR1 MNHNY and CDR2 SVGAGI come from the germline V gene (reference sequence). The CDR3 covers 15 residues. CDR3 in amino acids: CASSYLTGQGKEAFF. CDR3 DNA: TGTGCCAGCAGTTACTTAACGGGACAGGGGAAAGAAGCTTTCTTT.

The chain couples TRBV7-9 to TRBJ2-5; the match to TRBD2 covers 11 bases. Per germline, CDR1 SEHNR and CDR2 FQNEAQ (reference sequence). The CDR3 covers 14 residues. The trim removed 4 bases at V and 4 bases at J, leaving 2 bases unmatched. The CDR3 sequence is CASSSLAGAETQYF. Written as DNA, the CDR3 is TGTGCCAGCAGCTCACTAGCGGGAGCAGAGACCCAGTACTTC.

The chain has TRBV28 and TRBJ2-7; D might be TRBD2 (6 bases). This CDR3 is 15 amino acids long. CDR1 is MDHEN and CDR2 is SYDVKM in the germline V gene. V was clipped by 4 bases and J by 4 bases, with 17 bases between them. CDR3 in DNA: TGTGCCAGCAGTTCCGCGCGGGGCGGATATTACGAGCAGTACTTC. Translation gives CASSSARGGYYEQYF.

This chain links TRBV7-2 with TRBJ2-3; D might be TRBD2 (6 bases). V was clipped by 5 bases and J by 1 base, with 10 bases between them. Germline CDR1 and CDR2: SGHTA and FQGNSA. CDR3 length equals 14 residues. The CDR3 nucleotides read TGTGCCAGCAGCCTGGGACTCGGCACAGATACGCAGTATTTT. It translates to CASSLGLGTDTQYF.